This T cell receptor beta chain originates from a study of CD8+ T cells in alopecia areata. Study summary: Patients in the study were on tofacitinib for 6 to 18 months, then off it for 6 months.

Extraction and reverse transcription of RNA yielded cDNA as the sequencing template. Using immunoSEQ multiplex PCR, the repertoire was profiled, and TCRdb retains in-frame clones only, with some absent. The sample lists around 50,000 clones; about 96% were seen once. The V and J ends lost 6 bases and 3 bases, in that order; junction bases with no gene match: 8. The CDR3 sequence is 15 residues long. Germline CDR1 and CDR2: MNHNY and SVGAGI (reference sequence). The sequence was obtained from a human donor with alopecia areata. The sample consisted of CD8+ T cells sorted from blood, taken at week 0. This chain joins TRBV6-6 and TRBJ1-5; 7 bases map to TRBD1. Written as DNA, the CDR3 is TGTGCCAGCAGCCCAGTCGGGACAGCCAATCAGCCCCAGCATTTT. Its translation: CASSPVGTANQPQHF.